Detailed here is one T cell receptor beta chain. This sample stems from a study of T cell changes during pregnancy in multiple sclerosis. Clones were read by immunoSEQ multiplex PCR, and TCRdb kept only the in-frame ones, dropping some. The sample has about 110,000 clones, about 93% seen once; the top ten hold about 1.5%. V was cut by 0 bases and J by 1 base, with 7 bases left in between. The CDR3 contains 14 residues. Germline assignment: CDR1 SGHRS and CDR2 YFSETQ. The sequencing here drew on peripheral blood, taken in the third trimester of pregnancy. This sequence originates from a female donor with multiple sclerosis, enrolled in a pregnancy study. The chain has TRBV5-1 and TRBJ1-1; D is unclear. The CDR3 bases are TGCGCCAGCAGCTTGGAGACATCGAACACTGAAGCTTTCTTT. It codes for CASSLETSNTEAFF.